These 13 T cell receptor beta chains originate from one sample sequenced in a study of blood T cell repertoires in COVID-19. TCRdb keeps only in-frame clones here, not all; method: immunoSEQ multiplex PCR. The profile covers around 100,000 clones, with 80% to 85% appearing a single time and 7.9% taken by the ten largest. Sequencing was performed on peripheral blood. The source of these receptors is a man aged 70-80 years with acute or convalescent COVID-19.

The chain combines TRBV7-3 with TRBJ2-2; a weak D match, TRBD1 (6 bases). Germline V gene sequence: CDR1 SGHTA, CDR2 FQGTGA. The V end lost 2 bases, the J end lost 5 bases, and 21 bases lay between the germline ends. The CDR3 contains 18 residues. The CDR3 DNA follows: TGTGCCAGCAGCTTAGACTCTAACGTCGCAGGGGCGACCGGGGAGCTGTTTTTT. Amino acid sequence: CASSLDSNVAGATGELFF.

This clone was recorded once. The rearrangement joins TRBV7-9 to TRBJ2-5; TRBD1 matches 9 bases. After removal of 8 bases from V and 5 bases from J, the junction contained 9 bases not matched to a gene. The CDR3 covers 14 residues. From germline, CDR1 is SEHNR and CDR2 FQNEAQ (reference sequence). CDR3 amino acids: CASRSGTGNETQYF. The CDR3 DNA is TGTGCCAGCCGTTCCGGGACAGGGAATGAGACCCAGTACTTC.

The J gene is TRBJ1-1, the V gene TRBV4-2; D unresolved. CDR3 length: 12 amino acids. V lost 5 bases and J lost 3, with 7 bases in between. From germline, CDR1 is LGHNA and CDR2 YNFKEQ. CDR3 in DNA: TGTGCCAGCAGCGTCCGGGACACTGAAGCTTTCTTT. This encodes CASSVRDTEAFF.

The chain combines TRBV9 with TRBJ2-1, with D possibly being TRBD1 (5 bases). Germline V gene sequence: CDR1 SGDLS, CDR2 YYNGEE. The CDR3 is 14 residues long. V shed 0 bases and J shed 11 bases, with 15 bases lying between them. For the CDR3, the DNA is TGTGCCAGCAGCGTAGTGTCGTTTGGGGCAAAGCAGTTCTTC. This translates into CASSVVSFGAKQFF.

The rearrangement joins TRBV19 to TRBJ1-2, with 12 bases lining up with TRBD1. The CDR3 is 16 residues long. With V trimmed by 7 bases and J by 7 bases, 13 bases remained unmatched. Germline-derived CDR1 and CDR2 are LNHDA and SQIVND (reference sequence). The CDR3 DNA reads TGTGCCAGTACCTCGACCGGGACAGGGGGCTTCGGTGGCTACACCTTC. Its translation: CASTSTGTGGFGGYTF.

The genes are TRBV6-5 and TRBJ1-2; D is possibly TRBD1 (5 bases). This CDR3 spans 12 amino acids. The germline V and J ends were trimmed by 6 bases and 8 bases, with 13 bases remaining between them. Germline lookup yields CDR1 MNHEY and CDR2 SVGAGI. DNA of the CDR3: TGTGCCAGCAGCGTGGGACTGGGGGGCTACACCTTC. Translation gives CASSVGLGGYTF.

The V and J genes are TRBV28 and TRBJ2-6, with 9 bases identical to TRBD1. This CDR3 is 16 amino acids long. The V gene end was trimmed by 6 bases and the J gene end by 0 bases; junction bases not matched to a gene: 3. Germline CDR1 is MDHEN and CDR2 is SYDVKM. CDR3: CASRTGGSSGANVLTF. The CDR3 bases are TGTGCCAGCAGGACAGGGGGGAGCTCTGGGGCCAACGTCCTGACTTTC.

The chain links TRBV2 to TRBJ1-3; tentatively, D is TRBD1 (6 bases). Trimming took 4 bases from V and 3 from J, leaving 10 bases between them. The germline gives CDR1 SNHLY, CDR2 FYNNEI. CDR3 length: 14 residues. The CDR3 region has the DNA TGTGCCAGCAGTGCAAGACAGGTTGGAAACACCATATATTTT. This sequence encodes CASSARQVGNTIYF.

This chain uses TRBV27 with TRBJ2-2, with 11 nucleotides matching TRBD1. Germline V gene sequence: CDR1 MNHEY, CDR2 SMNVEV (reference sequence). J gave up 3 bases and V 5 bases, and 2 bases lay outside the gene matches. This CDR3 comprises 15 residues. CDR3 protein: CASSAGQGDTGELFF. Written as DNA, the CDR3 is TGTGCCAGCAGTGCGGGACAGGGGGACACCGGGGAGCTGTTTTTT.

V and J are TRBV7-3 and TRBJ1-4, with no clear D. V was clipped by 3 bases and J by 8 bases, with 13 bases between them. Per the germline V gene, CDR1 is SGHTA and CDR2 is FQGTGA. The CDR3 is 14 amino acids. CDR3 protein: CASSLGGKGEKLFF. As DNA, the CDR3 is TGTGCCAGCAGCTTGGGAGGGAAAGGCGAAAAACTGTTTTTT.

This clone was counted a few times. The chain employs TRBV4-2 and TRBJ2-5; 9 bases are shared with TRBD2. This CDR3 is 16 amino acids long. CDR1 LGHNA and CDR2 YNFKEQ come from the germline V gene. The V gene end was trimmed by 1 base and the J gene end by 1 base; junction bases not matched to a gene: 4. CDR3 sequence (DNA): TGTGCCAGCAGCCAAGCCTCACTAGCGGGCCAAGAGACCCAGTACTTC. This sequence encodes CASSQASLAGQETQYF.

The CDR3 coding sequence is TGTGCCAGCAGCGCGGGACAGGGTGTGGAAGAGACCCAGTACTTC. Protein sequence: CASSAGQGVEETQYF. The J gene is TRBJ2-5, the V gene TRBV9; TRBD1 matches at 9 bases. CDR1 is SGDLS and CDR2 is YYNGEE in the germline V gene. V shed 3 bases and J 3 bases; nucleotides not matched to a gene: 6. This CDR3 comprises 15 residues.

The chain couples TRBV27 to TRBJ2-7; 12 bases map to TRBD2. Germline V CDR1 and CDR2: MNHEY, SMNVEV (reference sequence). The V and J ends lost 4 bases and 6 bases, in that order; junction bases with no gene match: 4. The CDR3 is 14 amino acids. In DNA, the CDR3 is TGTGCCAGCAGTTCGACTAGCGGGAGTCGCGAGCAGTACTTC. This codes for CASSSTSGSREQYF.